This T cell receptor (beta chain) came from a study of T cell changes during pregnancy in multiple sclerosis. Germline V gene sequence: CDR1 SQVTM, CDR2 ANQGSEA. The J segment lost 2 bases and the V segment lost 3 bases, leaving 5 bases of the junction unmatched. This CDR3 contains 14 residues. Generated by immunoSEQ multiplex PCR, the TCRdb table keeps only in-frame clones and is missing some. This sample has around 68,000 clones; 91% occur once, and the top ten carry approximately 1.3%. This chain joins TRBV29-1 and TRBJ2-7; 9 positions match TRBD1. The sequence came from a female donor in good health, enrolled as a control in a pregnancy study. The input for sequencing was peripheral blood, taken after pregnancy. The CDR3 loop is CSVEGQGRTYEQYF. The CDR3 bases are TGCAGCGTTGAGGGACAGGGACGAACCTACGAGCAGTACTTC.